The source of this TCR beta chain is a study of blood T cells in healthy people across ages. The study drew donors from healthy Caucasian individuals in Russia aged 6 to 90. The CDR3 is 13 amino acids. V was cut by 5 bases and J by 8 bases, with 15 bases left in between. CDR1 is SEHNR, CDR2 FQNEAQ, per germline (reference sequence). Through a sample-barcoded 5' primer and a J-beta primer mix, a second PCR was run for about 6 to 12 cycles. Every cDNA molecule carried a tag from a template-switch adaptor bearing 12 random nucleotides. Any given sample supplied a minimum of 2.5 million CDR3-containing paired-end reads. MiXCR was run by TCRdb on the 5' RACE reads, yielding one entry per CDR3 protein. Of 1.8 million or so distinct CDR3 sequences detected, about 39% appear once; the ten largest clones hold about 23%.

Sequencing was done on a sample of blood. This clonotype was obtained from a human donor in good health. V is TRBV7-9 and J is TRBJ1-2; D may be TRBD1 (5 bases). The CDR3 region is CASSRDSTYGYTF. CDR3 in DNA: TGTGCCAGCAGCCGAGACAGCACTTACGGCTACACCTTC. Full variable domain (missing parts from reference TRBV7-9 and TRBJ1-2): DTGVSQNPRHKITKRGQNVTFRCDPISEHNRLYWYRQTLGQGPEFLTYFQNEAQLEKSRLLSDRFSAERPKGSFSTLEIQRTEQGDSAMYLCASSRDSTYGYTFGSGTRLTVV.